Below, 17 T cell receptor beta chains from the same sample are listed, as sequenced in a study of shared clonotypes between healthy human individuals. Here immunoSEQ multiplex PCR was the method, and the copy in TCRdb shows in-frame clones only, minus some. The sample comprises approximately 1,500,000 clones, approximately 98% of which are singletons, and about 0.4% rests with the top ten. Material: naive CD4+ T cells sorted from blood. Subset denoted: CD45RA+ positively selected. All receptors come from a man aged 25-45 years in good health.

The rearrangement uses TRBV10-3 and TRBJ2-7, with 10 bases matching TRBD1. Germline trimming cut 4 bases from V and 6 bases from J; bases unmatched to any gene: 6. The CDR3 loop spans 14 amino acids. CDR1 ENHRY and CDR2 SYGVKD come from the germline V gene. CDR3 sequence: CAISGGQGNGEQYF. In DNA form, the CDR3 reads TGTGCCATCAGTGGGGGACAGGGGAATGGCGAGCAGTACTTC.

The chain uses TRBV13 and TRBJ2-1; maybe TRBD2 (6 bases). This CDR3 is built from 13 residues. The V end lost 0 bases, the J end lost 8 bases, and 8 bases lay between the germline ends. Per the germline V gene, CDR1 is PRHDT and CDR2 is FYEKMQ (reference sequence). CDR3 in amino acids: CASSLGASDEQFF. The DNA for the CDR3 is TGTGCCAGCAGCTTAGGGGCTAGCGATGAGCAGTTCTTC. Drawing the rest from reference TRBV13 and TRBJ2-1, the complete variable domain is AAGVIQSPRHLIKEKRETATLKCYPIPRHDTVYWYQQGPGQDPQFLISFYEKMQSDKGSIPDRFSAQQFSDYHSELNMSSLELGDSALYFCASSLGASDEQFFGPGTRLTVL.

The genes are TRBV29-1 and TRBJ2-2, with D unresolved. The V gene lost 0 bases and the J gene lost 6 bases, with 8 bases spanning the gap. Germline CDR1 SQVTM, CDR2 ANQGSEA. This CDR3 comprises 13 residues. CDR3 loop: CSVEEILAGELFF. The DNA for the CDR3 is TGCAGCGTTGAAGAAATTCTCGCCGGGGAGCTGTTTTTT.

The rearrangement links TRBV2 to TRBJ2-1, with D possibly being TRBD2 (6 bases). CDR1 is SNHLY, CDR2 FYNNEI, per germline. The V end was cut by 5 bases, the J end by 8 bases, with 19 bases between. The CDR3 loop spans 15 amino acids. The CDR3 region has the DNA TGTGCCAGCAGTCCAACTAGCACCCCGGGACATGAGCAGTTCTTC. Translating gives CASSPTSTPGHEQFF. The complete variable domain, with remaining parts taken from reference TRBV2 and TRBJ2-1, reads EPEVTQTPSHQVTQMGQEVILRCVPISNHLYFYWYRQILGQKVEFLVSFYNNEISEKSEIFDDQFSVERPDGSNFTLKIRSTKLEDSAMYFCASSPTSTPGHEQFFGPGTRLTVL.

This chain connects TRBV2 to TRBJ2-5; D gene ambiguous. The CDR3 runs to 14 residues. V was shortened by 2 bases and J by 0 bases, with 7 bases between the two germline ends. The germline CDR1 and CDR2 sequences are SNHLY and FYNNEI. CDR3 in amino acids: CASSERVYQETQYF. Here the CDR3 DNA reads TGTGCCAGCAGTGAACGAGTGTACCAAGAGACCCAGTACTTC.

The V and J genes are TRBV7-2 and TRBJ1-5; the D is unclear. The germline V gene encodes CDR1 SGHTA and CDR2 FQGNSA. The CDR3 has 14 residues. Trimming took 2 bases from V and 4 from J, leaving 9 bases between them. CDR3 in DNA: TGTGCCAGCAGCTTATCTCATGAAAATCAGCCCCAGCATTTT. Translating gives CASSLSHENQPQHF.

The gene calls are TRBV6-6 and TRBJ2-7, with 7 bases matching TRBD2. V was clipped by 8 bases and J by 1 base; unmatched bases: 8. The CDR3 covers 14 residues. Germline-derived CDR1 and CDR2 are MNHNY and SVGAGI (reference sequence). The chain's CDR3 is CASGGSGASYEQYF. CDR3 nucleotides: TGTGCCAGCGGGGGGAGCGGGGCTTCCTACGAGCAGTACTTC.

V gene TRBV9 combines with J gene TRBJ2-6, with 7 bases aligning to TRBD1. The germline CDR1 and CDR2 sequences are SGDLS and YYNGEE. Unmatched junction bases numbered 13, after V lost 4 bases and J lost 0 bases. CDR3 size: 19 residues. Here the CDR3 DNA reads TGTGCCAGCAGCCCTCGACAGGGTGCATACCACTCTGGGGCCAACGTCCTGACTTTC. Protein product: CASSPRQGAYHSGANVLTF.

The rearrangement uses TRBV19 and TRBJ1-5; D is uncertain. V was shortened by 6 bases and J by 0 bases, with 9 bases between the two germline ends. Germline lookup yields CDR1 LNHDA and CDR2 SQIVND (reference sequence). There are 14 residues in the CDR3. CDR3 loop: CASRMTFSNQPQHF. CDR3 coding DNA: TGTGCCAGTAGAATGACATTTAGCAATCAGCCCCAGCATTTT. The full variable domain, with the rest looked up from reference TRBV19 and TRBJ1-5, is DGGITQSPKYLFRKEGQNVTLSCEQNLNHDAMYWYRQDPGQGLRLIYYSQIVNDFQKGDIAEGYSVSREKKESFPLTVTSAQKNPTAFYLCASRMTFSNQPQHFGDGTRLSIL.

The genes are TRBV4-3 and TRBJ2-1, with 10 nucleotides matching TRBD2. The CDR3 is made up of 17 amino acids. With V trimmed by 5 bases and J by 8 bases, 15 bases remained unmatched. Germline CDR1 reads LGHNA; CDR2 reads YSLEER. The CDR3 protein is CASSSPGGLAGVHEQFF. The CDR3 nucleotides read TGCGCCAGCAGCTCCCCGGGGGGGCTAGCGGGAGTACATGAGCAGTTCTTC.

The V gene is TRBV11-2, the J gene TRBJ2-7; 10 positions match TRBD2. Germline values: CDR1 SGHAT, CDR2 FQNNGV. CDR3 length: 15 residues. The V and J ends lost 5 bases and 5 bases, in that order; junction bases with no gene match: 9. This CDR3 reads CASSHRLAGTNEQYF. CDR3 sequence (DNA): TGTGCCAGCAGCCACAGACTAGCGGGTACGAACGAGCAGTACTTC.

This chain links TRBV19 with TRBJ2-5; 13 bases line up with TRBD2. J was trimmed by 9 bases and V by 5 bases; bases with no gene match: 9. From germline, CDR1 is LNHDA and CDR2 SQIVND (reference sequence). The CDR3 spans 15 residues. DNA for the CDR3: TGTGCCAGTAGTTTAGGACTAGCGGGAGTAATTTCCCAGTACTTC. Translation: CASSLGLAGVISQYF. The variable domain in full, completed from reference TRBV19 and TRBJ2-5, reads DGGITQSPKYLFRKEGQNVTLSCEQNLNHDAMYWYRQDPGQGLRLIYYSQIVNDFQKGDIAEGYSVSREKKESFPLTVTSAQKNPTAFYLCASSLGLAGVISQYFGPGTRLLVL.

This chain uses TRBV5-1 with TRBJ2-1; 8 nucleotides align to TRBD2. This CDR3 contains 14 residues. Trimming cost V 6 bases and J 8 bases; bases outside gene matches: 10. Germline values: CDR1 SGHRS, CDR2 YFSETQ. CDR3 protein: CASNSGIKIDEQFF. CDR3 bases: TGCGCCAGCAATAGCGGGATTAAAATAGATGAGCAGTTCTTC.

V and J are TRBV7-8 and TRBJ2-1, with 7 bases matching TRBD2. The CDR3 runs to 13 residues. Losses at the gene ends were 3 bases for V and 5 bases for J; bases not matched to a gene: 1. Germline V gene data show CDR1 as SGHVS and CDR2 as FQNEAQ. CDR3 region: CASSFTSDNEQFF. CDR3 nucleotide sequence: TGTGCCAGCAGCTTTACTAGCGACAATGAGCAGTTCTTC.

CDR3 amino acids: CATNPTSGSTDTQYF. The CDR3 region has the DNA TGTGCCACCAACCCGACTAGCGGGAGTACAGATACGCAGTATTTT. The chain joins TRBV5-5 to TRBJ2-3; TRBD2 aligns across 12 bases. The junction had 8 bases not matched to a gene; V was cut back by 9 bases and J by 3 bases. Germline V gene lookup returns CDR1 SGHKS and CDR2 YYEKEE (reference sequence). The CDR3 runs to 15 residues.

This clone was seen just once. The chain has TRBV18 and TRBJ2-5; D ambiguous. Trimming pared 6 bases from V and 6 bases from J, leaving 14 bases between. The V gene's germline CDR1 is KGHSH and CDR2 LQKENI. The CDR3 is 13 amino acids. CDR3 protein: CASSLDNPKTQYF. In nucleotides, the CDR3 is TGTGCCAGCTCCCTCGACAACCCGAAGACCCAGTACTTC.

The chain carries TRBV18 and TRBJ1-4; D ambiguous. The germline V gene encodes CDR1 KGHSH and CDR2 LQKENI. CDR3 length equals 13 residues. V dropped 2 bases and J dropped 7 bases, with 8 bases sitting between them. The CDR3 coding sequence is TGTGCCAGCTCACCATTGTCTACTGAAAAACTGTTTTTT. Translation: CASSPLSTEKLFF.